This T cell receptor beta chain was recovered during a study of Ad26.COV2.S vaccination and SARS-CoV-2 variants. Study observations and caveats: Vaccinated and placebo-treated recipients had similar non-spike TCR breadth.

The CDR3 runs 13 residues. With 3 bases removed from V and 8 bases from J, the gap between germline ends came to 14 bases. Germline loops: CDR1 SGHTS, CDR2 YDEGEE. Produced via immunoSEQ multiplex PCR; TCRdb's table is partial and in-frame only. The table lists about 350,000 clones, about 92% of them singletons. About this clone: The target antigen is unknown.

The chain combines TRBV5-8 with TRBJ1-2; D is unresolved. The receptor comes from a human donor who had recovered from COVID-19. Sequences were derived from peripheral blood, sampled after recovery from COVID-19. The CDR3 is CASSSTTLRGYTF. The CDR3, as DNA: TGTGCCAGCAGCTCGACGACTCTCAGAGGCTACACCTTC.